The T cell receptor (beta chain) under discussion was sequenced for a study of memory B cells and T cells in multiple sclerosis. Regarding the study as a whole: Clone-set sizes differed between compartments, so shared clonotype counts needed normalization.

Assay used: immunoSEQ multiplex PCR; TCRdb lists only in-frame clones, some missing. In the table there are about 32,000 clones, 86% of which are singletons. About this clone: Its antigen is currently unknown.

Looked up from germline, CDR1 is SNHLY and CDR2 is FYNNEI. V was shortened by 2 bases and J by 7 bases, with 5 bases between the two germline ends. The CDR3 spans 12 residues. Stimulus-free culture yielded autoproliferating CFSE-dim and non-proliferating CFSE-high T cells, each sequenced separately. Replicate wells were pooled after more than six days of stimulus-free culture of 5x10^7 CFSE-labeled PBMCs. Without exogenous stimuli, around 0.54 uM CFSE-labeled PBMCs were cultured serum-free. Sample: PBMCs from blood kept in culture. J is TRBJ1-4 and V is TRBV2, with D possibly TRBD1 on 5 matching bases. The receptor was isolated from a human donor with multiple sclerosis. The CDR3 DNA sequence: TGTGCCAGCAGTGAACAGGGTGAAAAACTGTTTTTT. It is translated as CASSEQGEKLFF.